The 23 T cell receptor beta chains reported below all come from one sample, sequenced in a study of blood T cell repertoires in COVID-19. Using immunoSEQ multiplex PCR, the repertoire was profiled, and TCRdb retains in-frame clones only, with some absent. The sample has 310,000 or so clones, more than 70% seen once. The sequenced material came from peripheral blood. All receptors derive from a woman aged 45-65 years with acute or convalescent COVID-19.

This chain joins TRBV30 and TRBJ2-7; 8 nucleotides agree with TRBD2. This CDR3 spans 15 amino acids. V shed 4 bases and J 4 bases; nucleotides not matched to a gene: 12. CDR1 and CDR2 (germline): GTSNPN, SVGIG (reference sequence). This CDR3 is CAWTNPGRAWYEQYF. The CDR3 DNA reads TGTGCCTGGACCAACCCCGGGAGGGCGTGGTACGAGCAGTACTTC.

This CDR3 reads CASSETRAGGETQYF. DNA for the CDR3: TGTGCCAGCAGTGAAACAAGGGCAGGAGGAGAGACCCAGTACTTC. J is TRBJ2-5 and V is TRBV2, with a possible D match to TRBD2 (5 bases). The length of the CDR3 is 15 residues. Trimming removed 2 bases at V and 4 bases at J, with 14 bases between. Germline V CDR1 and CDR2: SNHLY, FYNNEI.

This clone was seen many times. This chain joins TRBV5-8 and TRBJ1-1; D is possibly TRBD1 (6 bases). The CDR3 runs to 19 residues. Germline V CDR1 and CDR2: SGHTS, YDEGEE. V lost 7 bases, J lost 3 bases, and 31 bases lay in between. The DNA for the CDR3 is TGTGCCAGCCCCCGGGCCCGCCCAGGGGCGCGCTACTTAGACACTGAAGCTTTCTTT. This encodes CASPRARPGARYLDTEAFF.

The chain joins TRBV28 to TRBJ1-1; a weak D match, TRBD1 (6 bases). CDR1 and CDR2 from the germline V gene are MDHEN and SYDVKM. Trimming stripped 5 bases from V and 10 bases from J, with 11 bases between. CDR3 length equals 11 residues. The CDR3 here is CASSPDSGAFF. The CDR3 region has the DNA TGTGCCAGCAGTCCGGACAGCGGAGCTTTCTTT.

J is TRBJ2-3 and V is TRBV11-3; a possible D gene is TRBD2 (6 bases). The CDR3 covers 15 residues. V gave up 3 bases and J gave up 0 bases, with 10 bases separating them. Germline CDR1 reads SGHNT; CDR2 reads YENEEA. The DNA of the CDR3 is TGTGCCAGCAGCTTGGATAGCGGAAGCACAGATACGCAGTATTTT. Translating it yields CASSLDSGSTDTQYF.

This sequence joins TRBV11-2 and TRBJ1-4; tentatively, D is TRBD1 (6 bases). The CDR3 is made up of 14 amino acids. Germline CDR1 reads SGHAT; CDR2 reads FQNNGV. The germline V and J ends were trimmed by 5 bases and 5 bases, with 12 bases remaining between them. The CDR3 is CASSQLGANEKLFF. In DNA form, the CDR3 reads TGTGCCAGCAGCCAGCTGGGGGCAAATGAAAAACTGTTTTTT.

J is TRBJ1-1 and V is TRBV18; a possible D gene is TRBD1 (6 bases). Germline V gene sequence: CDR1 KGHSH, CDR2 LQKENI. The V gene lost 4 bases and the J gene lost 1 base, with 10 bases spanning the gap. There are 14 residues in the CDR3. The CDR3 region is CASSRDTANTEAFF. Here the CDR3 DNA reads TGTGCCAGCTCACGGGACACCGCGAACACTGAAGCTTTCTTT.

This chain joins TRBV7-9 and TRBJ1-2; D ambiguous. The germline V gene encodes CDR1 SEHNR and CDR2 FQNEAQ (reference sequence). V was clipped by 8 bases and J by 2 bases, with 9 bases between them. The CDR3 runs 12 residues. The CDR3 protein is CASEGENYGYTF. In DNA form, the CDR3 reads TGTGCCAGCGAGGGAGAAAACTATGGCTACACCTTC.

The chain couples TRBV7-8 to TRBJ2-5; 9 positions agree with TRBD2. The trim removed 8 bases at V and 5 bases at J, leaving 6 bases unmatched. The CDR3 spans 13 residues. CDR1 and CDR2 from the germline V gene are SGHVS and FQNEAQ. CDR3 DNA sequence: TGTGCCAGCGGAGCGGGGGGCCTGGAGACCCAGTACTTC. It specifies CASGAGGLETQYF.

The rearrangement uses TRBV30 and TRBJ2-1, with a tentative D call TRBD2 (5 bases). V lost 3 bases, J lost 7 bases, and 16 bases lay in between. CDR3 length equals 14 residues. The germline gives CDR1 GTSNPN, CDR2 SVGIG (reference sequence). The CDR3 DNA sequence: TGTGCCTGGAGCTTGGCCGCCCGCGGGAATGAGCAGTTCTTC. It is translated as CAWSLAARGNEQFF.

This clone has only a few counts. The V and J genes are TRBV15 and TRBJ1-1, with 10 bases that match TRBD1. The CDR3 extends over 13 amino acids. Unmatched junction bases numbered 5, after V lost 2 bases and J lost 11 bases. The germline V gene encodes CDR1 LNHNV and CDR2 YYDKDF (reference sequence). CDR3 nucleotide sequence: TGTGCCACCAGCAGATTCCGGGACAGGGGTGCTTTCTTT. It translates to CATSRFRDRGAFF.

V gene TRBV5-1 combines with J gene TRBJ1-1; TRBD1 is a possible D gene (5 bases). The germline CDR1 and CDR2 sequences are SGHRS and YFSETQ. With 1 base removed from V and 6 bases from J, the gap between germline ends came to 13 bases. This CDR3 region has 14 residues. The CDR3 region has the DNA TGCGCCAGCAGCTTGACGGGGGGGAAGGCTGAAGCTTTCTTT. It yields the protein CASSLTGGKAEAFF.

This clone was recorded a few times. V gene TRBV9 combines with J gene TRBJ2-2; D might be TRBD2 (5 bases). Trimming left V 2 bases short and J 3 bases short, with 5 bases between. The CDR3 is 13 residues long. Germline CDR1 and CDR2: SGDLS and YYNGEE. CDR3 DNA: TGTGCCAGCAGCGTGAGGGACACCGGGGAGCTGTTTTTT. Protein: CASSVRDTGELFF.

The rearrangement joins TRBV6-2 or TRBV6-3 to TRBJ1-1; D gene ambiguous. The germline CDR1 and CDR2 sequences are MNHEY and SVGEGT. V was trimmed by 2 bases and J by 9 bases, leaving 16 bases between them. This CDR3 has 14 residues. CDR3 coding DNA: TGTGCCAGCAGTTACCCAATACCCTATTCGCAAGCTTTCTTT. Residues: CASSYPIPYSQAFF.

The chain joins TRBV19 to TRBJ2-2, with 9 nucleotides matching TRBD1. CDR3 length equals 14 residues. Germline V gene sequence: CDR1 LNHDA, CDR2 SQIVND (reference sequence). J gave up 7 bases and V 7 bases, and 7 bases lay outside the gene matches. CDR3 sequence (DNA): TGTGCCAGTAAGGTACAGGGGGCGGTCGGGGAGCTGTTTTTT. Residues: CASKVQGAVGELFF.

The chain has TRBV3-1 (or the pseudogene TRBV3-2) and TRBJ1-1; D uncertain. Deletions cut 5 bases from V and 4 bases from J, with 14 bases between. This CDR3 spans 14 amino acids. CDR1 and CDR2 from the germline V gene are LGHDT and YNNKEL (reference sequence). In nucleotides, the CDR3 is TGTGCCAGCAGCGGCCGGGGTCGGAGCACTGAAGCTTTCTTT. Its protein is CASSGRGRSTEAFF.

The J gene is TRBJ1-2, the V gene TRBV5-1; maybe TRBD1 (5 bases). This CDR3 comprises 15 residues. The V gene lost 0 bases and the J gene lost 2 bases, with 11 bases spanning the gap. Germline CDR1 SGHRS, CDR2 YFSETQ. CDR3 residues: CASSLVAGENYGYTF. CDR3 DNA: TGCGCCAGCAGCTTGGTGGCGGGGGAGAACTATGGCTACACCTTC.

CDR3 in DNA: TGTGCCAGCAGTCGGGTCCGGGCAGATACGCAGTATTTT. This gives the protein CASSRVRADTQYF. This chain joins TRBV11-2 and TRBJ2-3; no definite D call. CDR1 and CDR2 from the germline V gene are SGHAT and FQNNGV. The CDR3 length is 13 residues. V lost 6 bases, J lost 4 bases, and 11 bases lay in between.

V and J are TRBV21-1 and TRBJ2-7; TRBD1 was called by the table and not checked on the DNA. TRBV21-1 is tagged as a pseudogene. CDR3 length equals 15 residues. The CDR3 loop is CATEGGGRPPYEQYV. For the CDR3, the DNA is TGTGCCACGGAAGGAGGGGGCCGTCCCCCCTACGAGCAGTACGTC.

J is TRBJ2-1 and V is TRBV7-9, with TRBD2 matching over 11 bases. This CDR3 is built from 16 residues. Trimming at V came to 1 base and at J to 6 bases, leaving 5 bases not matched to a gene. In germline, CDR1 is SEHNR, CDR2 FQNEAQ (reference sequence). The CDR3: CASSLGTSGSINEQFF. CDR3 sequence (DNA): TGTGCCAGCAGCTTAGGTACTAGCGGGAGTATCAATGAGCAGTTCTTC. Full variable domain (missing parts from reference TRBV7-9 and TRBJ2-1): DTGVSQNPRHKITKRGQNVTFRCDPISEHNRLYWYRQTLGQGPEFLTYFQNEAQLEKSRLLSDRFSAERPKGSFSTLEIQRTEQGDSAMYLCASSLGTSGSINEQFFGPGTRLTVL.

This chain joins TRBV30 and TRBJ2-5; 8 bases are a match to TRBD2. Germline CDR1 reads GTSNPN; CDR2 reads SVGIG (reference sequence). Losses at the gene ends were 3 bases for V and 4 bases for J; bases not matched to a gene: 10. This CDR3 is 15 amino acids long. DNA of the CDR3: TGTGCCTGGAGGCAGGGACTAGGGGTTCGAGAGACCCAGTACTTC. This codes for CAWRQGLGVRETQYF. Full variable domain (outside the CDR3, taken from reference TRBV30 and TRBJ2-5): SQTIHQWPATLVQPVGSPLSLECTVEGTSNPNLYWYRQAAGRGLQLLFYSVGIGQISSEVPQNLSASRPQDRQFILSSKKLLLSDSGFYLCAWRQGLGVRETQYFGPGTRLLVL.

The chain couples TRBV5-1 to TRBJ1-1; D is ambiguous. This CDR3 comprises 14 residues. From germline, CDR1 is SGHRS and CDR2 YFSETQ. Trimming shortened V by 2 bases and J by 5 bases, and 13 bases separated the two germline ends. The chain's CDR3 is CASSLNGRGTEAFF. The CDR3 DNA sequence: TGCGCCAGCAGCTTAAATGGCCGGGGAACTGAAGCTTTCTTT.

The rearrangement uses TRBV19 and TRBJ1-3; D not certain. Germline CDR1 LNHDA, CDR2 SQIVND (reference sequence). V lost 6 bases, J lost 1 base, and 10 bases lay in between. The CDR3 contains 14 residues. In DNA form, the CDR3 reads TGTGCCAGTAGCCCTACGGGGTCTGGAAACACCATATATTTT. Translating it yields CASSPTGSGNTIYF.